This TCR beta chain derives from a study of T cell repertoires in cytomegalovirus infection. TCRdb re-derived calls from the reads in MiXCR, one entry per CDR3 protein. Of 450,000 to 650,000 distinct CDR3 sequences in the sample, over 35% are singletons; the top ten hold around 48%. Germline-derived CDR1 and CDR2 are LGHDT and YNNKEL (reference sequence). CDR3 size: 13 residues. V lost 3 bases and J lost 6, with 9 bases in between. There are many counts of this clonotype. Its antigen is unidentified. Sample: cultured PBMCs, taken from culture after CMV antigen stimulation. The V call is TRBV3-1, the J call TRBJ1-3; a possible D gene is TRBD1 (5 bases). This clonotype was sampled from a human donor in good health (CMV status not recorded). Some clones in this sample may be carry-over from other donors' samples. The CDR3 here is CASSQSGTNTIYF. CDR3 DNA: TGTGCCAGCAGCCAGTCAGGGACAAACACCATATATTTT.